Below are 19 T cell receptor beta chains sequenced from a single sample in a study of OX40 agonist ivuxolimab in advanced cancers. Generated by immunoSEQ multiplex PCR, the TCRdb table keeps only in-frame clones and is missing some. The sample consists of about 38,000 clones, 89% of them appearing once. The input for sequencing was CD4+ or CD8+ T cells sorted from blood, taken in a trial of the OX40 agonist ivuxolimab. Every receptor here comes from an adult with an advanced solid tumor such as melanoma, head and neck, liver or kidney cancer.

The CDR3 loop is CASRTEQYSNQPQHF. CDR3 sequence (DNA): TGTGCCAGCCGGACGGAACAGTATAGCAATCAGCCCCAGCATTTT. The V call is TRBV27, the J call TRBJ1-5; D remains unclear. The CDR3 loop spans 15 amino acids. Germline-derived CDR1 and CDR2 are MNHEY and SMNVEV (reference sequence). The V gene lost 8 bases and the J gene lost 0 bases, with 14 bases spanning the gap.

CDR3 DNA sequence: TGTGCCAGCAAACTTACAGGGAATTCACCCCTCCACTTT. Translated: CASKLTGNSPLHF. The chain links TRBV13 to TRBJ1-6; D is possibly TRBD1 (6 bases). The CDR3 loop spans 13 amino acids. Germline assignment: CDR1 PRHDT and CDR2 FYEKMQ (reference sequence). The V end lost 7 bases, the J end lost 7 bases, and 11 bases lay between the germline ends.

The chain has TRBV27 and TRBJ2-7; D might be TRBD1 (6 bases). Germline CDR1 and CDR2: MNHEY and SMNVEV (reference sequence). V was trimmed by 6 bases and J by 0 bases, leaving 6 bases between them. There are 12 residues in the CDR3. The CDR3 is CASRGASYEQYF. CDR3 coding DNA: TGTGCCAGCAGGGGGGCCTCCTACGAGCAGTACTTC.

This clone was detected only once. The rearrangement links TRBV4-1 to TRBJ1-5; D not certain. Looked up from germline, CDR1 is MGHRA and CDR2 is YSYEKL. Trimming cost V 3 bases and J 3 bases, with 15 bases left between them. The CDR3 extends over 16 amino acids. CDR3 sequence (DNA): TGCGCCAGCAGCCACTCAACTCGGGGAAACAATCAGCCCCAGCATTTT. Its protein product is CASSHSTRGNNQPQHF.

The V gene is TRBV27, the J gene TRBJ1-5; tentative D call: TRBD1 (5 bases). This CDR3 spans 14 amino acids. The germline V gene encodes CDR1 MNHEY and CDR2 SMNVEV (reference sequence). Trimming left V 5 bases short and J 7 bases short, with 15 bases between. The CDR3 sequence is CASSLQGRGQPQHF. DNA of the CDR3: TGTGCCAGCAGTCTTCAGGGAAGAGGGCAGCCCCAGCATTTT.

In its sample, this clone was seen once. The chain links TRBV7-9 to TRBJ2-5; the D call may be TRBD1 or TRBD2 (5 bases each). The germline CDR1 and CDR2 sequences are SEHNR and FQNEAQ (reference sequence). The CDR3 extends over 14 amino acids. V lost 1 base, J lost 4 bases, and 10 bases lay in between. As DNA, the CDR3 is TGTGCCAGCAGCTTAGGTCTGGGGGTAGAGACCCAGTACTTC. Translating gives CASSLGLGVETQYF.

This chain joins TRBV28 and TRBJ2-1; tentative D call: TRBD1 (6 bases). Trimming stripped 2 bases from V and 4 bases from J, with 15 bases between. This CDR3 region has 16 residues. CDR1 is MDHEN and CDR2 is SYDVKM in the germline V gene. Written as DNA, the CDR3 is TGTGCCAGCAGTTTACCCTGGACAGACCCTTACAATGAGCAGTTCTTC. It translates to CASSLPWTDPYNEQFF. The variable domain in full, with the rest retrieved from reference TRBV28 and TRBJ2-1, is DVKVTQSSRYLVKRTGEKVFLECVQDMDHENMFWYRQDPGLGLRLIYFSYDVKMKEKGDIPEGYSVSREKKERFSLILESASTNQTSMYLCASSLPWTDPYNEQFFGPGTRLTVL.

The chain is built from TRBV7-2 and TRBJ2-1, with D perhaps given as TRBD1 or TRBD2 (6 bases each). The CDR3 runs 13 residues. V was clipped by 3 bases and J by 6 bases, with 9 bases between them. CDR1 and CDR2 (germline): SGHTA, FQGNSA. The CDR3 DNA is TGTGCCAGCAGCTTTGGGGGGCTCAATGAGCAGTTCTTC. The encoded protein is CASSFGGLNEQFF.

CDR3 in DNA: TGTGCCAGCAGCCCGACGGCGGGCTCCTACGAGCAGTACTTC. As protein: CASSPTAGSYEQYF. The V gene is TRBV7-2, the J gene TRBJ2-7, with D possibly being TRBD2 (5 bases). The germline gives CDR1 SGHTA, CDR2 FQGNSA. The CDR3 extends over 14 amino acids. V lost 5 bases and J 0 bases, leaving 11 bases between the germline ends.

The chain carries TRBV9 and TRBJ2-1; D unresolved. The CDR3 consists of 13 residues. V was clipped by 0 bases and J by 10 bases, with 11 bases between them. Per germline, CDR1 SGDLS and CDR2 YYNGEE. The CDR3 protein is CASSVGPGTEQFF. The CDR3 DNA reads TGTGCCAGCAGCGTAGGGCCGGGCACCGAGCAGTTCTTC.

This chain joins TRBV9 and TRBJ2-1; D is ambiguous. This CDR3 has 11 residues. The V gene's germline CDR1 is SGDLS and CDR2 YYNGEE. Trimming removed 0 bases at V and 6 bases at J, with 1 base between. The CDR3 sequence: CASSVANEQFF. The CDR3 coding sequence is TGTGCCAGCAGCGTAGCCAATGAGCAGTTCTTC.

This clone was seen a single time. In nucleotides, the CDR3 is TGTGCCAGCAGCGGACCCGGGACAGGAGGTGTCTACGAGCAGTACTTC. Its protein is CASSGPGTGGVYEQYF. V usage is TRBV11-2 and J usage is TRBJ2-7; 8 nucleotides match TRBD1. The CDR3 has 16 amino acids. Germline CDR1 SGHAT, CDR2 FQNNGV. The J segment lost 3 bases and the V segment lost 5 bases, leaving 12 bases of the junction unmatched.

The chain has TRBV27 and TRBJ2-7; TRBD1 or TRBD2 may be the D gene (5 bases each). The CDR3 contains 11 residues. Germline lookup yields CDR1 MNHEY and CDR2 SMNVEV (reference sequence). Trimming shortened V by 5 bases and J by 5 bases, and 7 bases separated the two germline ends. This CDR3 reads CASSEGNEQYF. CDR3 nucleotide sequence: TGTGCCAGCAGTGAGGGGAACGAGCAGTACTTC.

The genes are TRBV6-5 and TRBJ1-6, with TRBD1 matching 12 bases. The CDR3 consists of 15 residues. Germline-derived CDR1 and CDR2 are MNHEY and SVGAGI. The trim removed 6 bases at V and 9 bases at J, leaving 6 bases unmatched. CDR3 DNA: TGTGCCAGCAGCCCCGGGACAGGGGGCCGTTCACCCCTCCACTTT. Amino acids: CASSPGTGGRSPLHF.

The gene calls are TRBV7-3 and TRBJ2-7; a weak D match, TRBD2 (5 bases). The germline V gene has CDR1 SGHTA and CDR2 FQGTGA. V was clipped by 8 bases and J by 2 bases, with 13 bases between them. This CDR3 is built from 13 residues. The CDR3 nucleotides are TGTGCCAGCGGCCTTGGACTTACCTACGAGCAGTACTTC. This sequence encodes CASGLGLTYEQYF. The full variable domain, in which reference TRBV7-3 and TRBJ2-7 provide the parts outside the CDR3, is GAGVSQTPSNKVTEKGKYVELRCDPISGHTALYWYRQSLGQGPEFLIYFQGTGAADDSGLPNDRFFAVRPEGSVSTLKIQRTERGDSAVYLCASGLGLTYEQYFGPGTRLTVT.

V gene TRBV4-3 combines with J gene TRBJ1-4; D is perhaps TRBD1 (5 bases). In germline, CDR1 is LGHNA, CDR2 YSLEER. V was clipped by 4 bases and J by 7 bases, with 16 bases between them. The CDR3 runs to 15 residues. CDR3 nucleotide sequence: TGCGCCAGCAGCCTACCCGCGGGGGGGGGTGAAAAACTGTTTTTT. Its translation is CASSLPAGGGEKLFF.

V is TRBV6-4 and J is TRBJ2-3, with 10 bases matching TRBD1. The CDR3 is made up of 15 amino acids. J was trimmed by 5 bases and V by 6 bases; bases with no gene match: 8. The germline CDR1 and CDR2 sequences are MRHNA and SNTAGT. CDR3 DNA sequence: TGTGCCAGCAGCCCCGGGACAGGGGCTCGAGATACGCAGTATTTT. It is translated as CASSPGTGARDTQYF.

The CDR3 coding sequence is TGTGCCAGCAGTTGGACAGGTAATGAGCAGTTCTTC. It translates to CASSWTGNEQFF. The chain carries TRBV27 and TRBJ2-1; TRBD1 matches 7 bases. After removal of 4 bases from V and 7 bases from J, the junction contained 1 base not matched to a gene. The CDR3 totals 12 residues. Germline assignment: CDR1 MNHEY and CDR2 SMNVEV (reference sequence).

The chain's CDR3 is CASSVGTSLGEAFF. Written as DNA, the CDR3 is TGTGCCAGCAGTGTCGGGACGTCCCTGGGGGAAGCTTTCTTT. The rearrangement uses TRBV27 and TRBJ1-1; possibly TRBD1 for D (5 bases). The CDR3 is made up of 14 amino acids. V was pared by 5 bases and J by 8 bases, with 18 bases between. The germline CDR1 and CDR2 sequences are MNHEY and SMNVEV (reference sequence).